One and the same sample provided the 30 T cell receptor beta chains below, sequenced in a study of CD4 and CD8 cells across lung adenocarcinoma regions. Using its own MiXCR run on the PCR reads, TCRdb lists one record per CDR3 protein. The data contain around 12,000 distinct CDR3 sequences, less than 60% of them singletons. The specimen sequenced was CD8+ T cells from the margin of a lung tumor. Receptor source: a female donor with lung adenocarcinoma. The CD4 and CD8 labels of this study may be unreliable.

J is TRBJ1-6 and V is TRBV30; no clear D gene. The CDR3 is made up of 12 amino acids. The ends were cut back, 4 bases at V and 5 bases at J, with 6 bases in the middle. Germline CDR1 is GTSNPN and CDR2 is SVGIG (reference sequence). In DNA, the CDR3 is TGTGCCTGGAAGGGTAATAATTCACCCCTCCACTTT. It encodes CAWKGNNSPLHF. Based on the CDR3 plus reference TRBV30 and TRBJ1-6, the full variable domain is SQTIHQWPATLVQPVGSPLSLECTVEGTSNPNLYWYRQAAGRGLQLLFYSVGIGQISSEVPQNLSASRPQDRQFILSSKKLLLSDSGFYLCAWKGNNSPLHFGNGTRLTVT.

This clonotype is categorized as medium-sized. The chain is built from TRBV6-6 and TRBJ2-5, with D perhaps assigned TRBD1 or TRBD2 (5 bases each). Germline CDR1 reads MNHNY; CDR2 reads SVGAGI (reference sequence). The V end lost 7 bases, the J end lost 11 bases, and 17 bases lay between the germline ends. This CDR3 region has 12 residues. The chain's CDR3 is CASMFWRGVQYF. CDR3 sequence (DNA): TGTGCCAGCATGTTCTGGCGAGGGGTGCAGTACTTC.

This clonotype appeared a few times. The genes are TRBV27 and TRBJ2-1; no definite D call. There are 16 residues in the CDR3. Trimming took off 8 bases at V and 0 bases at J, with 17 bases between the two ends. CDR1 is MNHEY, CDR2 SMNVEV, per germline (reference sequence). Here the CDR3 DNA reads TGTGCCAGCCTTTGTCCCATCCTAAGCTCCTACAATGAGCAGTTCTTC. Amino acid sequence: CASLCPILSSYNEQFF.

This clonotype was observed a few times. V usage is TRBV27 and J usage is TRBJ2-7; D remains unclear. This CDR3 comprises 12 residues. The germline V gene has CDR1 MNHEY and CDR2 SMNVEV (reference sequence). Deletions cut 6 bases from V and 0 bases from J, with 6 bases between. CDR3 sequence reads: CASSSTSYEQYF. DNA for the CDR3: TGTGCCAGCAGCTCGACCTCCTACGAGCAGTACTTC.

This clonotype occurred a few times. This sequence joins TRBV7-2 and TRBJ2-5; 7 nucleotides line up with TRBD2. The CDR3 is 14 amino acids. The germline CDR1 and CDR2 sequences are SGHTA and FQGNSA. V was clipped by 3 bases and J by 5 bases; unmatched bases: 6. The CDR3, as DNA: TGTGCCAGCAGCTTGGCGCGGGAGTATGAGACCCAGTACTTC. It translates to CASSLAREYETQYF. The complete variable domain, with remaining parts taken from reference TRBV7-2 and TRBJ2-5, reads GAGVSQSPSNKVTEKGKDVELRCDPISGHTALYWYRQSLGQGLEFLIYFQGNSAPDKSGLPSDRFSAERTGGSVSTLTIQRTQQEDSAVYLCASSLAREYETQYFGPGTRLLVL.

This chain joins TRBV6-1 and TRBJ2-1, with 9 bases lining up with TRBD2. Per germline, CDR1 MNHNS and CDR2 SASEGT. CDR3 length: 14 amino acids. After removal of 8 bases from V and 5 bases from J, the junction contained 7 bases not matched to a gene. CDR3 in DNA: TGTGCCAGCTCCCTAGCGGGACCGAACAATGAGCAGTTCTTC. Translated, it gives CASSLAGPNNEQFF.

A single count supports this clonotype. The chain has TRBV10-3 and TRBJ2-5; 8 bases are shared with TRBD2. With the DNA end fitting TRBJ2-3 better, the J assignment may be wrong. CDR3 size: 15 residues. CDR1 and CDR2 from the germline V gene are ENHRY and SYGVKD. CDR3 DNA: TGTGGCGGGGGGCCCGGGGTAGCGGGGAAAGAGACGCAGTATTTT. It translates to CGGGPGVAGKETQYF.

The CDR3 reads CASSTRDRVSGELFF. The CDR3, as DNA: TGTGCCAGCAGTACACGTGACAGGGTAAGCGGGGAGCTGTTTTTT. The chain is built from TRBV27 and TRBJ2-2, with 7 bases aligning to TRBD1. Trimming cost V 5 bases and J 7 bases; bases outside gene matches: 10. Germline CDR1 reads MNHEY; CDR2 reads SMNVEV (reference sequence). The CDR3 has 15 amino acids.

The chain uses TRBV6-1 and TRBJ1-2; maybe TRBD1 (5 bases). The CDR3 length is 11 residues. Trimming removed 6 bases from V and 8 bases from J, with 10 bases in between. The germline CDR1 and CDR2 sequences are MNHNS and SASEGT. The CDR3 region is CASRMGGGYTF. As DNA, the CDR3 is TGTGCCAGCAGGATGGGGGGAGGCTACACCTTC.

About this clonotype: The junction departs from the called germline gene at one end, perhaps through a read error. The chain joins TRBV7-2 to TRBJ2-5; 7 nucleotides match TRBD2. The CDR3 has 14 residues. Germline V gene lookup returns CDR1 SGHTA and CDR2 FQGNSA. CDR3 nucleotide sequence: TGTGCCGGCAGCGGGGCCGGGAGCCCAGAGACCCAGTACTTC. It encodes CAGSGAGSPETQYF.

The gene calls are TRBV6-1 and TRBJ1-3; D is undetermined. This CDR3 is 15 amino acids long. The germline V gene encodes CDR1 MNHNS and CDR2 SASEGT. The V end was cut by 1 base, the J end by 2 bases, with 9 bases between. The chain's CDR3 is CASSEGEPTGNTIYF. The DNA of the CDR3 is TGTGCCAGCAGTGAAGGGGAACCCACTGGAAACACCATATATTTT.

The rearrangement joins TRBV27 to TRBJ2-5, with 7 bases fitting TRBD2. Germline V gene sequence: CDR1 MNHEY, CDR2 SMNVEV (reference sequence). Germline trimming cut 6 bases from V and 2 bases from J; bases unmatched to any gene: 15. The CDR3 has 17 amino acids. The CDR3 protein is CASSSPSRAGEQETQYF. As DNA, the CDR3 is TGTGCCAGCAGCTCGCCTTCTCGGGCGGGGGAGCAAGAGACCCAGTACTTC.

This sequence joins TRBV4-1 and TRBJ2-1, with a tentative D call TRBD1 (6 bases). The V and J ends lost 5 bases and 4 bases respectively, with 18 bases between them. The CDR3 sequence is 16 residues long. The germline V gene encodes CDR1 MGHRA and CDR2 YSYEKL. In DNA, the CDR3 is TGCGCCAGCAGCTGGGGGCAGGGGACGCTTTACAATGAGCAGTTCTTC. Translation gives CASSWGQGTLYNEQFF.

The genes are TRBV6-1 and TRBJ2-7; D is undetermined. V shed 5 bases and J shed 2 bases, with 1 base lying between them. The CDR3 is 10 amino acids. CDR1 and CDR2 (germline): MNHNS, SASEGT. CDR3 bases: TGTGCCAGCAGTACCTACGAGCAGTACTTC. It is translated as CASSTYEQYF.

A single count supports this clonotype. The chain is built from TRBV20-1 and TRBJ2-4; D possibly corresponds to TRBD2 (5 bases). The V end was cut by 8 bases, the J end by 13 bases, with 33 bases between. This CDR3 has 16 amino acids. The germline V gene has CDR1 DFQATT and CDR2 SNEGSKA (reference sequence). CDR3 DNA sequence: TGCAGTTGTGCGGGTTCCTGGGGAAAGGCCAAAAACACCCAGTACTTC. Translated, it gives CSCAGSWGKAKNTQYF.

Relative to its sample, this clonotype is medium-sized. V and J are TRBV10-2 and TRBJ1-3; D is unresolved. Trimming shortened V by 3 bases and J by 0 bases, and 9 bases separated the two germline ends. CDR1 and CDR2 (germline): WSHSY, SAAADI. The CDR3 length is 15 residues. The CDR3 DNA is TGCGCCAGCAGTGATGTTTTGCCCTCTGGAAACACCATATATTTT. Amino acids: CASSDVLPSGNTIYF.

The rearrangement joins TRBV30 to TRBJ1-2; 7 nucleotides line up with TRBD1. J lost 7 bases, V lost 4 bases, and 6 bases had no gene match. The V gene's germline CDR1 is GTSNPN and CDR2 SVGIG (reference sequence). The length of the CDR3 is 12 residues. The CDR3 loop is CAWTGTARGYTF. The CDR3 DNA is TGTGCCTGGACAGGGACAGCCCGTGGCTACACCTTC.

This clonotype came up once. The chain recombines TRBV6-1 with TRBJ2-1; unclear D gene. The J call may be faulty, since TRBJ2-5 better matches the DNA end. CDR3 length: 13 amino acids. The V gene's germline CDR1 is MNHNS and CDR2 SASEGT. CDR3 sequence (DNA): TGTGCCAGCAGTGCAACTCCGGTAGGGACCCAGTACTTC. Encoded protein: CASSATPVGTQYF.

The chain joins TRBV27 to TRBJ2-3; 8 nucleotides match TRBD1. In germline, CDR1 is MNHEY, CDR2 SMNVEV (reference sequence). Trimming cost V 5 bases and J 2 bases; bases outside gene matches: 12. CDR3 length equals 17 residues. CDR3 amino acids: CASSRRTGIEPTDTQYF. In DNA form, the CDR3 reads TGTGCCAGCAGTCGACGGACAGGGATAGAGCCCACAGATACGCAGTATTTT.

J is TRBJ2-4 and V is TRBV4-2; tentative D call: TRBD2 (6 bases). Germline V CDR1 and CDR2: LGHNA, YNFKEQ. Deletions cut 4 bases from V and 13 bases from J, with 38 bases between. The CDR3 spans 20 residues. Here the CDR3 DNA reads TGTGCCAGCAGCCCGACTCCCGGACTCGCGGGGCTGCGAGGCAAAGATATGCAGTACTTC. Amino acid sequence: CASSPTPGLAGLRGKDMQYF.

This clonotype was recorded once. The chain carries TRBV7-6 and TRBJ2-1; 7 nucleotides match TRBD2. Near its end, the DNA agrees better with TRBJ2-7, so the J call may be wrong. Germline V lookup: CDR1 SGHVS, CDR2 FNYEAQ. The CDR3 totals 14 residues. CDR3 sequence: CASSLEVVLAEQYF. In nucleotides, the CDR3 is TGTGCCAGCAGCTTAGAGGTGGTTCTAGCGGAACAGTACTTC.

This clonotype was counted once. The junction departs from germline at one end; a sequencing error may be responsible. This chain links TRBV6-1 with TRBJ2-4; 10 bases are a match to TRBD1. Germline CDR1 and CDR2: MNHNS and SASEGT. This CDR3 contains 13 residues. The CDR3 DNA follows: TGTGCCAGCAGGACAGGGGGCAAAAACACTCAGTACTTC. Translating it yields CASRTGGKNTQYF.

This clonotype was detected many times. The J gene is TRBJ2-5, the V gene TRBV6-1; TRBD2 is a possible D gene (6 bases). Germline CDR1 is MNHNS and CDR2 is SASEGT. The CDR3 covers 14 residues. V gave up 5 bases and J gave up 4 bases, with 14 bases separating them. The CDR3 is CASSHGGGRETQYF. The DNA of the CDR3 is TGTGCCAGCAGTCATGGGGGAGGACGAGAGACCCAGTACTTC.

The chain combines TRBV10-1 with TRBJ2-4; unclear D gene. The CDR3 spans 15 residues. The V end lost 8 bases, the J end lost 13 bases, and 27 bases lay between the germline ends. Per germline, CDR1 WNHNN and CDR2 SYGVQD (reference sequence). In DNA form, the CDR3 reads TGCGCCAGCGGCGAGGCGCTGCGAGCCAAAAACACGCAGTACTTC. Its protein product is CASGEALRAKNTQYF.

This clonotype is labeled as medium-sized. J is TRBJ2-1 and V is TRBV10-3, with TRBD1 identical over 7 bases. V was pared by 8 bases and J by 8 bases, with 15 bases of the junction left unmatched. In germline, CDR1 is ENHRY, CDR2 SYGVKD. The CDR3 totals 15 residues. DNA for the CDR3: TGTGCCATCGGTCCCGGACAGGAGAAAGGCGATGAGCAGTTCTTC. Translating gives CAIGPGQEKGDEQFF.

This chain connects TRBV19 to TRBJ2-2; 10 bases are shared with TRBD1. CDR1 and CDR2 (germline): LNHDA, SQIVND (reference sequence). After removal of 3 bases from V and 3 bases from J, the junction contained 1 base not matched to a gene. The CDR3 length is 15 residues. CDR3 DNA: TGTGCCAGTAGTATGACAGGGGGCGACACCGGGGAGCTGTTTTTT. Translating it yields CASSMTGGDTGELFF. Together with reference TRBV19 and TRBJ2-2, the CDR3 gives the full variable domain: DGGITQSPKYLFRKEGQNVTLSCEQNLNHDAMYWYRQDPGQGLRLIYYSQIVNDFQKGDIAEGYSVSREKKESFPLTVTSAQKNPTAFYLCASSMTGGDTGELFFGEGSRLTVL.

Details on this clonotype: Relative to the germline gene, one junction end is altered; a read error may explain this. This rearrangement joins TRBV5-3 to TRBJ2-5; D is unresolved. TRBV5-3 has ORF status, its function being uncertain. This CDR3 has 12 amino acids. The CDR3 is CARSLGPETRYF. The CDR3 DNA reads TGTGCCAGAAGCTTGGGACCAGAGACCCGGTACTTC.

At least ten counts were recorded for this clonotype. This chain connects TRBV6-5 to TRBJ2-2; no reliable D call. The CDR3 runs 13 residues. Between the trimmed V and J ends, which lost 4 bases and 7 bases, there was a span of 10 bases. CDR1 is MNHEY, CDR2 SVGAGI, per germline. The CDR3 protein is CASSSAANGELFF. CDR3 nucleotides: TGTGCCAGCAGTTCGGCAGCGAACGGGGAGCTGTTTTTT.

This clonotype appeared many times. In DNA form, the CDR3 reads TGTGCCAGCAGCTCTCCGACAGGGGGCCTTTACGAGCAGTACTTC. This gives the protein CASSSPTGGLYEQYF. The chain combines TRBV7-2 with TRBJ2-7, with TRBD1 matching 10 bases. The trim removed 4 bases at V and 4 bases at J, leaving 7 bases unmatched. CDR1 is SGHTA, CDR2 FQGNSA, per germline. This CDR3 comprises 15 residues.

The chain uses TRBV15 and TRBJ1-2; D is undetermined. The V and J ends lost 8 bases and 1 base respectively, with 11 bases between them. The CDR3 consists of 13 residues. Germline V lookup: CDR1 LNHNV, CDR2 YYDKDF (reference sequence). The CDR3 DNA reads as TGTGCCACCCAGGAGCGGCTTAACTATGGCTACACCTTC. It yields the protein CATQERLNYGYTF.